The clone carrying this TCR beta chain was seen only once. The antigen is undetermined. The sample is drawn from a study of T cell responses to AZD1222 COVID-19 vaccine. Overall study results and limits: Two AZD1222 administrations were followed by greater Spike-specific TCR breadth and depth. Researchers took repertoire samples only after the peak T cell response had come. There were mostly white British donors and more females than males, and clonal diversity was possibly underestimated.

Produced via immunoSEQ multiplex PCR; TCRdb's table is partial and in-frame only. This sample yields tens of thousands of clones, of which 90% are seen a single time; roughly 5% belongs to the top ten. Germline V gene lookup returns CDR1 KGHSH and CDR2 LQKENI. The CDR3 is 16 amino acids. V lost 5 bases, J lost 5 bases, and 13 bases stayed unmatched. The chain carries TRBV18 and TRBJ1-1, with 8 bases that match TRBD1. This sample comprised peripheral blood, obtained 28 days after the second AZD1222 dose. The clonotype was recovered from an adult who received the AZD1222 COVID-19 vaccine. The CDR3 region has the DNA TGTGCCAGCTCAACTTCAGGGGGCGGGGTGTGGACTGAAGCTTTCTTT. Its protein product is CASSTSGGGVWTEAFF.